The sequence of this T cell receptor (beta chain) was determined in a study of blood T cell repertoires in COVID-19. Overall study: The United States, Italy and Spain were the sources of the acute and convalescent COVID-19 samples. The cDNA or gDNA used as material had been derived from T cells, B-cell-depleted T cells, or PBMCs.

Trimming cost V 0 bases and J 7 bases; bases outside gene matches: 6. Germline V gene data show CDR1 as WNHNN and CDR2 as SYGVQD (reference sequence). The CDR3 is made up of 15 amino acids. Per the authors' pipeline: Reference gene primer amplification gave estimated nucleated cell counts. Clones were sequenced by immunoSEQ multiplex PCR, and TCRdb holds only the in-frame ones, with some missing. D and trimming were read from the DNA, whereas the V and J calls and clone size are those reported in that table. The table includes under 300,000 clones, more than 60% detected once. V is TRBV10-1 and J is TRBJ2-7; TRBD1 agrees at 10 bases. The sample consisted of peripheral blood. This receptor was taken from a woman aged 40 to 50 with active or convalescent COVID-19. The CDR3 sequence: CASSESGTGVGEQYF. The CDR3 DNA follows: TGCGCCAGCAGTGAGTCAGGGACAGGGGTAGGGGAGCAGTACTTC.